These T cell receptor beta chains were read from a single sample in a study of blood T cell repertoires in COVID-19. This table comes from immunoSEQ multiplex PCR, and its TCRdb copy is limited to in-frame clones, with some not included. The sample carries hundreds of thousands of clones, around nine tenths recorded once. The sequenced material came from peripheral blood. These receptors originate from a woman in her forties who had recovered from COVID-19. The CDR3 runs from the conserved cysteine through the conserved F or W. The D gene is left open where the match is weak. For some rows the clone size is stated as once, few or many, or as a class when expanded; others skip it.

TRBJ2-2,TRBV5-1,once,TRBD2,CASSLDGGAGELFF,TGCGCCAGCAGCTTGGATGGGGGGGCCGGGGAGCTGTTTTTT
TRBJ2-7,TRBV30,.,TRBD2,CAWSGGGGLHEQYF,TGTGCCTGGAGTGGGGGGGGAGGGCTCCACGAGCAGTACTTC
TRBJ1-2,TRBV3-1/TRBV3-2,.,.,CASSLLSGAGGYTF,TGTGCCAGCAGCCTCCTCTCTGGGGCCGGCGGCTACACCTTC
TRBJ1-2,TRBV7-6,.,.,CASSPFVVGTNNYGYTF,TGTGCCAGCAGCCCATTTGTGGTTGGGACAAATAACTATGGCTACACCTTC
TRBJ1-4,TRBV6-5,.,.,CASALGGGGNEKLFF,TGTGCCAGCGCCTTGGGGGGCGGGGGGAATGAAAAACTGTTTTTT
TRBJ2-6,TRBV19,once,TRBD1,CASSPRGPGANVLTF,TGTGCCAGTAGCCCCAGGGGGCCCGGGGCCAACGTCCTGACTTTC
TRBJ1-2,TRBV2,.,.,CASSEKGRGAHGYTF,TGTGCCAGCAGTGAAAAGGGTCGGGGGGCACATGGCTACACCTTC
TRBJ1-3,TRBV9,few,TRBD1,CASSEGQGGRNTIYF,TGTGCCAGCAGCGAGGGACAGGGGGGACGAAACACCATATATTTT
TRBJ2-6,TRBV4-1,.,TRBD2,CASSQDRSVGRGSGANVLTF,TGCGCCAGCAGCCAAGACAGGAGTGTCGGGAGGGGCTCTGGGGCCAACGTCCTGACTTTC
TRBJ1-2,TRBV18,.,TRBD1,CASSPTGAYGYTF,TGTGCCAGCTCACCTACAGGGGCCTATGGCTACACCTTC
TRBJ2-5,TRBV19,.,TRBD1,CASGTAGGRGETQYF,TGTGCCTCTGGGACAGCTGGAGGTCGGGGAGAGACCCAGTACTTC
TRBJ1-2,TRBV30,.,.,CAGPLGGPRRTF,TGTGCCGGTCCCCTGGGGGGACCCCGAAGAACCTTC
TRBJ2-7,TRBV15,.,.,CATSSRASSYEQYF,TGTGCCACCTCCTCGAGGGCTAGCTCCTACGAGCAGTACTTC
TRBJ1-2,TRBV27,.,.,CASSLSINYGYTF,TGTGCCAGCAGTTTATCCATCAACTATGGCTACACCTTC
TRBJ2-1,TRBV25-1,.,.,CASSDWTSYNEQFF,TGTGCCAGCAGTGATTGGACTTCTTACAATGAGCAGTTCTTC
TRBJ2-1,TRBV19,.,TRBD2,CASSPPSGLINEQFF,TGTGCCAGTAGTCCCCCTAGCGGCCTCATAAATGAGCAGTTCTTC
TRBJ2-3,TRBV11-3,.,TRBD2,CASSFVSGRVDTQYF,TGTGCCAGCAGCTTCGTTAGCGGGAGGGTAGATACGCAGTATTTT
TRBJ1-4,TRBV7-9,.,TRBD1,CASSSTGGYEKLFF,TGTGCCAGCAGCTCGACAGGGGGCTATGAAAAACTGTTTTTT
TRBJ2-4,TRBV6-2/TRBV6-3,.,.,CASSYWGLAKNIQYF,TGTGCCAGCAGTTATTGGGGACTAGCCAAAAACATTCAGTACTTC
TRBJ1-3,TRBV19,.,TRBD1,CATRGKSGNTIYF,TGTGCCACCAGGGGGAAATCTGGAAACACCATATATTTT
TRBJ2-5,TRBV11-2,.,TRBD1,CASSYRGQETQYF,TGTGCCAGCAGCTACAGGGGGCAAGAGACCCAGTACTTC
TRBJ2-1,TRBV15,.,.,CATSREPGYNEQFF,TGTGCCACCAGCAGAGAGCCGGGTTACAATGAGCAGTTCTTC
TRBJ1-2,TRBV7-2,.,.,CASSSGQLGVGYTF,TGTGCCAGCAGCTCTGGACAGCTAGGAGTTGGCTACACCTTC
TRBJ2-7,TRBV27,.,TRBD2,CASSLALNGRVFVEQYF,TGTGCCAGCAGTTTAGCGCTTAACGGGAGGGTCTTTGTTGAGCAGTACTTC
TRBJ2-3,TRBV24-1,.,.,CATSGQGMGTDTQYF,TGTGCCACCAGTGGGCAGGGGATGGGCACAGATACGCAGTATTTT
TRBJ2-7,TRBV28,.,.,CASSLTERTYEQYF,TGTGCCAGCAGTCTCACAGAAAGGACCTACGAGCAGTACTTC
TRBJ2-1,TRBV10-2,.,TRBD1,CASNNRGNEQFF,TGCGCCAGCAATAACAGGGGAAATGAGCAGTTCTTC
TRBJ2-7,TRBV4-3,.,TRBD2,CASSQDLPSASGGYEQYF,TGCGCCAGCAGCCAAGATCTGCCCTCGGCTAGCGGGGGCTACGAGCAGTACTTC
TRBJ2-1,TRBV19,once,TRBD2,CATSGSSYNEQFF,TGTGCCACCAGCGGGAGCTCCTACAATGAGCAGTTCTTC
TRBJ1-2,TRBV6-5,.,.,CASSKRGGGYGYTF,TGTGCCAGCAGTAAAAGGGGGGGCGGTTATGGCTACACCTTC
TRBJ1-6,TRBV28,.,.,CASSPPSGVLRSPLHF,TGTGCCAGCAGTCCACCATCCGGGGTTCTTCGTTCACCCCTCCACTTT
TRBJ1-2,TRBV7-3,.,TRBD1,CASSLYGGQSFYGYTF,TGTGCCAGCAGCTTATACGGGGGACAGAGCTTCTATGGCTACACCTTC
TRBJ1-4,TRBV4-1,.,.,CASSQTAWRRGNEKLFF,TGCGCCAGCAGCCAGACCGCTTGGCGTCGGGGGAATGAAAAACTGTTTTTT
TRBJ2-1,TRBV7-2,.,TRBD2,CASSSGGAFYNEQFF,TGTGCCAGCAGCAGCGGGGGGGCATTCTACAATGAGCAGTTCTTC
TRBJ2-7,TRBV28,.,TRBD1,CASSTWTGGNYEQYF,TGTGCCAGCAGCACCTGGACAGGGGGAAACTACGAGCAGTACTTC
TRBJ2-7,TRBV19,.,.,CASSIAVSSYEQYF,TGTGCCAGTAGTATAGCAGTTTCATCCTACGAGCAGTACTTC
TRBJ1-3,TRBV4-1,.,.,CASSHYPPGRDTGNTIYF,TGCGCCAGCAGCCATTACCCTCCCGGACGGGACACTGGAAACACCATATATTTT
TRBJ1-5,TRBV18,once,TRBD1,CASSPGQGLGGGQPQHF,TGTGCCAGCTCACCGGGACAGGGGCTTGGGGGTGGTCAGCCCCAGCATTTT
TRBJ2-5,TRBV28,.,.,CASSLSRRGKETQYF,TGTGCCAGCAGTTTGTCAAGAAGGGGGAAAGAGACCCAGTACTTC
TRBJ2-2,TRBV6-5,.,.,CASSYGATGELFF,TGTGCCAGCAGTTATGGGGCTACCGGGGAGCTGTTTTTT
TRBJ2-7,TRBV7-2,.,.,CASSHPGALSSYEQYF,TGTGCCAGCAGCCACCCAGGGGCGCTGAGCTCCTACGAGCAGTACTTC
TRBJ2-7,TRBV4-2,.,.,CASSQGATPQYF,TGTGCCAGCAGCCAAGGAGCAACTCCGCAGTACTTC